The clone carrying this TCR beta chain was seen more than once but under ten times. For TCRbeta, the library was prepared with unique molecular identifiers. One entry per CDR3 protein, called by TCRdb with MiXCR from the PCR reads. Altogether about 500,000 distinct CDR3 sequences are present, around a third being singletons, with the ten largest covering 2% to 3%. These data are taken from a study of T-cell reconstitution after alpha-beta-depleted transplantation in children. The length of the CDR3 is 17 residues. Germline V gene lookup returns CDR1 LGHNA and CDR2 YSLEER. The V segment lost 3 bases and the J segment 0 bases; nucleotides outside the gene matches: 5.

The chain links TRBV4-3 to TRBJ2-1, with 10 bases identical to TRBD2. Sequenced here: PBMCs from the stem cell graft donor, sampled from the stem cell graft. The sequence came from a human donor who donated a stem cell graft to a child with aplastic anemia. The CDR3: CASSQGLAFGSYNEQFF. The CDR3 DNA is TGCGCCAGCAGCCAGGGACTAGCGTTTGGCTCCTACAATGAGCAGTTCTTC.